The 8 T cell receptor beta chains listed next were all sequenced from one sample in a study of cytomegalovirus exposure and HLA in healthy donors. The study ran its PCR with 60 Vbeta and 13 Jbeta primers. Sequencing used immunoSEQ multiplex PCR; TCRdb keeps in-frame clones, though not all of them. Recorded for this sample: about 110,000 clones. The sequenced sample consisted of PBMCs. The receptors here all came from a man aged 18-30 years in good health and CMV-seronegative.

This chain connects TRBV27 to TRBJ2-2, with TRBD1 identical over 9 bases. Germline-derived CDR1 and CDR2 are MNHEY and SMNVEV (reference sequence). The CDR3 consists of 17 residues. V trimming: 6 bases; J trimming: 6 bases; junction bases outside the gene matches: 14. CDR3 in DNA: TGTGCCAGCAGACGGACAGGGGCCAATTCGGACGCCGGGGAGCTGTTTTTT. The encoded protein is CASRRTGANSDAGELFF.

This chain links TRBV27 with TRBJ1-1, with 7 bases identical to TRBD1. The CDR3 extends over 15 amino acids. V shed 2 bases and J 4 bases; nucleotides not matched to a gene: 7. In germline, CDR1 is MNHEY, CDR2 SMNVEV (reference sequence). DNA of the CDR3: TGTGCCAGCAGTTTACAACGACAGGGACCCACTGAAGCTTTCTTT. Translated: CASSLQRQGPTEAFF.

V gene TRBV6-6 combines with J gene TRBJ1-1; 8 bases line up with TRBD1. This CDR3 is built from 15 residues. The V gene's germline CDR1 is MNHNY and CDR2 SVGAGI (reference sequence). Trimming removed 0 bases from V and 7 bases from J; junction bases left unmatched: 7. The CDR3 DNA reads TGTGCCAGCAGTTACTCGGGAACAGGGGGGAATGAAGCTTTCTTT. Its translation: CASSYSGTGGNEAFF.

As DNA, the CDR3 is TGTGCCAGCAGCGTAGAGGACAGGGGAGGTGAAGCTTTCTTT. Its translation: CASSVEDRGGEAFF. V gene TRBV9 combines with J gene TRBJ1-1; TRBD1 matches at 9 bases. CDR3 length: 14 residues. With V trimmed by 0 bases and J by 7 bases, 4 bases remained unmatched. The germline V gene has CDR1 SGDLS and CDR2 YYNGEE.

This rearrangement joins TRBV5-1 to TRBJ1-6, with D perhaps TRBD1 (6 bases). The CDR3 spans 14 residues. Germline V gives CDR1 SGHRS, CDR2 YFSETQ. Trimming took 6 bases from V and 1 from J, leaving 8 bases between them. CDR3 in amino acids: CASKQGSYNSPLHF. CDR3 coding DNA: TGCGCCAGCAAACAGGGTTCCTATAATTCACCCCTCCACTTT.

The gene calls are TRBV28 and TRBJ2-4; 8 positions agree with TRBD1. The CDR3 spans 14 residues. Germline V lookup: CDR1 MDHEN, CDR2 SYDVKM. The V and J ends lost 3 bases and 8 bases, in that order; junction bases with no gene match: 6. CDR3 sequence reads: CASSLDRVVDIQYF. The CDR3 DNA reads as TGTGCCAGCAGTTTGGACAGGGTTGTGGACATTCAGTACTTC.

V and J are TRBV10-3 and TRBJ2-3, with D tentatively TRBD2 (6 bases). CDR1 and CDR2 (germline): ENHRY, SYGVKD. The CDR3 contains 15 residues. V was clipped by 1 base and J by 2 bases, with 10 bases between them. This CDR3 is CAISEWGLITDTQYF. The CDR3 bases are TGTGCCATCAGTGAGTGGGGACTGATCACAGATACGCAGTATTTT.

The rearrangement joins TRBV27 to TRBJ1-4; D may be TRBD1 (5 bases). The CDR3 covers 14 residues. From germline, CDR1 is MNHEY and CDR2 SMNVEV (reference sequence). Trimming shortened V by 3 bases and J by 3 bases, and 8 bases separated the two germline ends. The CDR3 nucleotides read TGTGCCAGCAGTTTTGGGACTTCTAATGAAAAACTGTTTTTT. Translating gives CASSFGTSNEKLFF.